These T cell receptor beta chains were read from a single sample in a study of T-cell memory formation after mild COVID-19. TCRdb itself ran the 5' RACE reads through MiXCR, one entry per CDR3 protein. Of some 270,000 distinct CDR3 sequences in the sample, about 16% were seen once. The material sequenced was PBMCs or a T cell subset sorted from them (not recorded which). The receptors stem from an adult woman who had mild COVID-19 (a few samples of this study predate the infection). Cell type and time point are not known. Both conserved end residues are part of each CDR3. D genes are given only for firm matches. Clone sizes are given selectively: once, few, many, or a class where the clone is expanded.

TRBV9	TRBJ2-7	-	few	CASSGTGRSSYEQYF	TGTGCCAGCAGCGGTACGGGACGAAGCTCCTACGAGCAGTACTTC
TRBV10-3	TRBJ1-2	TRBD1	-	CAISESPGQGNYGYTF	TGTGCCATCAGTGAGTCCCCGGGACAGGGGAACTATGGCTACACCTTC
TRBV15	TRBJ2-1	TRBD1	many	CATSRLDRGSYNEQFF	TGTGCCACCAGCAGATTAGACAGGGGCTCCTACAATGAGCAGTTCTTC
TRBV6-5	TRBJ2-7	TRBD1	few	CASSKGQGPDEQYF	TGTGCCAGTTCGAAGGGACAGGGTCCGGACGAGCAGTACTTC
TRBV5-1	TRBJ2-7	-	few	CASSSGQPALYEQYF	TGCGCCAGCAGCTCAGGCCAACCTGCCCTCTACGAGCAGTACTTC
TRBV19	TRBJ2-1	-	few	CASSIKMYNEQFF	TGTGCCAGTAGTATTAAGATGTACAATGAGCAGTTCTTC
TRBV5-6	TRBJ2-7	TRBD2	-	CASSRKASGYYEQYF	TGTGCCAGCAGCCGTAAGGCTAGCGGTTACTACGAGCAGTACTTC
TRBV12-3/TRBV12-4	TRBJ1-4	-	few	CASSLYSREKLFF	TGTGCCAGCAGCCTTTACTCGCGGGAAAAACTGTTTTTT
TRBV7-7	TRBJ2-2	-	-	CASSLAPGPYGELFF	TGTGCCAGCAGCTTAGCACCGGGACCGTACGGGGAGCTGTTTTTT
TRBV7-2	TRBJ2-1	TRBD1	-	CASSPGGLRRGYEQFF	TGTGCCAGCAGTCCAGGGGGTCTCCGCCGCGGGTATGAGCAGTTCTTC
TRBV12-3/TRBV12-4	TRBJ1-6	-	few	CASRPRWNHNSPLHF	TGTGCCAGCAGACCCAGATGGAACCATAATTCACCCCTCCACTTT
TRBV4-1	TRBJ2-7	TRBD1	-	CASSQDRQGLTYEQYF	TGCGCCAGCAGCCAAGATAGACAGGGGCTAACCTACGAGCAGTACTTC
TRBV5-1	TRBJ2-6	TRBD1	few	CASSPAGTGTSGANVLTF	TGCGCCAGCAGCCCCGCCGGGACAGGGACCTCTGGGGCCAACGTCCTGACTTTC
TRBV10-3	TRBJ2-3	TRBD1	many	CAISPTGDTQYF	TGTGCCATCAGCCCTACAGGGGACACGCAGTATTTT
TRBV12-3/TRBV12-4	TRBJ2-7	-	few	CASSLERTSYEQYF	TGTGCCAGCAGTTTAGAACGGACCTCCTACGAGCAGTACTTC
TRBV7-9	TRBJ2-1	TRBD1	-	CASSLDIGQGYNEQFF	TGTGCCAGCAGCTTAGATATAGGACAGGGCTACAATGAGCAGTTCTTC
TRBV7-7	TRBJ2-2	TRBD2	few	CASSRSGLADTGELFF	TGTGCCAGCAGCCGGTCGGGACTAGCGGACACCGGGGAGCTGTTTTTT
TRBV29-1	TRBJ2-5	TRBD1	-	CSISGTGAIQETQYF	TGCAGCATTTCCGGGACAGGGGCTATCCAAGAGACCCAGTACTTC
TRBV14	TRBJ2-1	-	few	CASSRQGPIGIEQFF	TGTGCCAGCAGCCGTCAGGGGCCGATCGGAATAGAGCAGTTCTTC
TRBV6-1	TRBJ2-1	TRBD2	few	CASSFQRGYLFNEQFF	TGTGCCAGCAGTTTCCAGCGGGGGTATTTATTCAATGAGCAGTTCTTC
TRBV20-1	TRBJ2-2	-	-	CSARNRSTGELFF	TGCAGTGCTAGAAACAGGTCCACCGGGGAGCTGTTTTTT
TRBV5-1	TRBJ2-7	TRBD1	few	CASSTGQGGSYEQYF	TGCGCCAGCAGCACGGGACAGGGAGGATCCTACGAGCAGTACTTC
TRBV7-3	TRBJ1-1	-	-	CASSLYPGITEAFF	TGTGCCAGCAGCTTATACCCTGGGATCACTGAAGCTTTCTTT
TRBV7-9	TRBJ2-1	TRBD1	-	CASSLGGGGEQFF	TGTGCCAGCAGCTTAGGAGGGGGCGGTGAGCAGTTCTTC
TRBV7-9	TRBJ2-3	-	many	CASSLVADTQYF	TGTGCCAGCAGCTTAGTTGCCGATACGCAGTATTTT
TRBV7-2	TRBJ2-5	-	few	CASSRKGDAGKTQYF	TGTGCCAGCAGCCGGAAGGGGGATGCTGGAAAGACCCAGTACTTC
TRBV20-1	TRBJ2-7	-	few	CSLFDRSTSSYEQYF	TGCAGTCTCTTCGACAGGAGTACGAGCTCCTACGAGCAGTACTTC